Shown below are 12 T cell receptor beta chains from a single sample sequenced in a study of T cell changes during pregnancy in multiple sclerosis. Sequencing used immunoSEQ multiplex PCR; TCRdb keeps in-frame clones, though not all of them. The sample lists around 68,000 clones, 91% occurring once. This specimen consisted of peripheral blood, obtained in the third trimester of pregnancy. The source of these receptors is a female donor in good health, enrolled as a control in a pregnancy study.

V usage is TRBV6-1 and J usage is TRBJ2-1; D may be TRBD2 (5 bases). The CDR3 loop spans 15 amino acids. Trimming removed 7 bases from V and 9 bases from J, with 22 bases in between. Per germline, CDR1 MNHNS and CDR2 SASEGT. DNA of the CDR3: TGTGCCAGCAAGCATCAGGTCATACGCGAGGGTGAGCAGTTCTTC. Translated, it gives CASKHQVIREGEQFF.

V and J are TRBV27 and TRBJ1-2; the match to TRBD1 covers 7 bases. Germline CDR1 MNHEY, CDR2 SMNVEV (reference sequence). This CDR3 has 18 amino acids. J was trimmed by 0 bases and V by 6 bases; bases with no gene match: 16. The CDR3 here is CASSRTGGALLTNYGYTF. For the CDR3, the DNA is TGTGCCAGCAGCCGGACAGGTGGGGCACTATTGACTAACTATGGCTACACCTTC.

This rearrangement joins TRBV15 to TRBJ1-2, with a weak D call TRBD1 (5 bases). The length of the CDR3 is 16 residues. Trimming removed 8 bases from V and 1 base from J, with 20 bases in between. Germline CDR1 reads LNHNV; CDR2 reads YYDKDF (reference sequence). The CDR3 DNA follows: TGTGCCACCGGACCTGACAAGACAGACCTTAACTATGGCTACACCTTC. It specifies CATGPDKTDLNYGYTF. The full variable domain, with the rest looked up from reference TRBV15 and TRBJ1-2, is DAMVIQNPRYQVTQFGKPVTLSCSQTLNHNVMYWYQQKSSQAPKLLFHYYDKDFNNEADTPDNFQSRRPNTSFCFLDIRSPGLGDTAMYLCATGPDKTDLNYGYTFGSGTRLTVV.

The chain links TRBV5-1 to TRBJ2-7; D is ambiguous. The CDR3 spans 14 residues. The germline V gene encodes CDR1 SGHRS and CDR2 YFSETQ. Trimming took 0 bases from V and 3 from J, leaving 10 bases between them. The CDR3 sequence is CASSLAGNYYEQYF. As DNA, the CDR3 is TGCGCCAGCAGCTTGGCCGGTAATTACTACGAGCAGTACTTC.

CDR3 residues: CASSLFDPGGQPQHF. CDR3 sequence (DNA): TGTGCCAGCAGTTTATTCGACCCAGGGGGTCAGCCCCAGCATTTT. The rearrangement links TRBV27 to TRBJ1-5; 7 bases align to TRBD1. The V gene end was trimmed by 1 base and the J gene end by 6 bases; junction bases not matched to a gene: 6. The length of the CDR3 is 15 residues. Germline loops: CDR1 MNHEY, CDR2 SMNVEV (reference sequence).

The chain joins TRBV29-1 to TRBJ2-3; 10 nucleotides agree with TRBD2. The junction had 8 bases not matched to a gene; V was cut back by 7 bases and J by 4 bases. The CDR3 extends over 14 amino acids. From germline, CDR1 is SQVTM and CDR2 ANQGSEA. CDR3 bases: TGCAGCGCATTAGCGGGAGGTGGATCAGATACGCAGTATTTT. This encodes CSALAGGGSDTQYF.

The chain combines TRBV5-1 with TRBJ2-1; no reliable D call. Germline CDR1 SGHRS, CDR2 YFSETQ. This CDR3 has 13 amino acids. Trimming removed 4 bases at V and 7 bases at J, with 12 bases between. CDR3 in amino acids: CASSSLIENEQFF. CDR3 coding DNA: TGCGCCAGCAGCAGTTTAATAGAAAATGAGCAGTTCTTC.

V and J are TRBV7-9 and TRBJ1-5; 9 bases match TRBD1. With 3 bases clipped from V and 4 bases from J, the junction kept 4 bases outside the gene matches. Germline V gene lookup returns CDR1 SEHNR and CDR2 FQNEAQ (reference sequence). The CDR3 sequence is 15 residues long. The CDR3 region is CASSFAGQGNQPQHF. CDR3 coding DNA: TGTGCCAGCAGCTTTGCGGGACAGGGTAATCAGCCCCAGCATTTT.

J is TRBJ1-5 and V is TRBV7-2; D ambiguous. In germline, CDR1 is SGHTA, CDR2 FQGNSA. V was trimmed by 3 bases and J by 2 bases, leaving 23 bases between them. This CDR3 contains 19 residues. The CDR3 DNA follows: TGTGCCAGCAGCTTCATCCCAGGATTAGAGCCTTTGGGCAATCAGCCCCAGCATTTT. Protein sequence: CASSFIPGLEPLGNQPQHF.

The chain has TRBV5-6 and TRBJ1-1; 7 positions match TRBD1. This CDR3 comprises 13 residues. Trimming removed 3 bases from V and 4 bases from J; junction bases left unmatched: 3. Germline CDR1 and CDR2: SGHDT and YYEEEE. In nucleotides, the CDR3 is TGTGCCAGCAGCTGGCCAGGGGGCACTGAAGCTTTCTTT. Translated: CASSWPGGTEAFF.

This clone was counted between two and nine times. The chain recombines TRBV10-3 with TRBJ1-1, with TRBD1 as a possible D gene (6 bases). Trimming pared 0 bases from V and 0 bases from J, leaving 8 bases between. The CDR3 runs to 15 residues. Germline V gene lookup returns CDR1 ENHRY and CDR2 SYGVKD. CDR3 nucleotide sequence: TGTGCCATCAGTGAGTCTACAGGGATGAACACTGAAGCTTTCTTT. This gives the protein CAISESTGMNTEAFF.

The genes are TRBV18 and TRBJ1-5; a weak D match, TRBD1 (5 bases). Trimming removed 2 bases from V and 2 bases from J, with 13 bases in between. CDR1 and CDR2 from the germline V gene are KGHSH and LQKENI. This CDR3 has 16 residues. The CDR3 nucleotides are TGTGCCAGCTCACCAATGGGGGGGGTCGGCAATCAGCCCCAGCATTTT. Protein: CASSPMGGVGNQPQHF.